This TCR beta chain was recorded in a study of shared clonotypes between healthy human individuals. Study results and limitations: When compared with the clonotypes that were shared by all four sorted-subset donors, the non-shared clonotypes turned out to have lower generation probabilities. Roughly 5.3% of naive CD4 clonotypes were common to a few donors.

Germline V CDR1 and CDR2: SGHRS, YFSETQ. Trimming took off 0 bases at V and 5 bases at J, with 17 bases between the two ends. The CDR3 is 17 residues long. Points on this clone: Its specificity is not known.

Produced via immunoSEQ multiplex PCR; TCRdb's table is partial and in-frame only. The profile shows approximately 2.4 million clones, under 97% of them singletons. This TCR derives from a man between 18 and 29 years old in good health. Input material: naive CD4+ T cells sorted from blood. Subset indicated: CD45RA+ positively selected. The rearrangement uses TRBV5-1 and TRBJ2-2; maybe TRBD2 (6 bases). The CDR3 DNA sequence: TGCGCCAGCAGCTTGGCCAAATTACCAGGACTAACCGGGGAGCTGTTTTTT. Its protein is CASSLAKLPGLTGELFF.